The next 32 T cell receptor beta chains were all read from a single sample in a study of T cell repertoires in cytomegalovirus infection. The antigens for these receptors are not known. MiXCR was run by TCRdb on the reads, yielding one entry per CDR3 protein. Of some 920,000 distinct CDR3 sequences in the sample, around 31% were seen once. This sample comprised cultured CD8+ T cells from PBMCs, obtained from culture after CMV antigen stimulation. The receptor set was obtained from a human donor in good health (CMV status not recorded). Some clones in this sample may be carry-over from other donors' samples.

The chain uses TRBV20-1 and TRBJ2-3; D call uncertain. Germline V gives CDR1 DFQATT, CDR2 SNEGSKA (reference sequence). The length of the CDR3 is 17 residues. Trimming cost V 0 bases and J 2 bases, with 18 bases left between them. The CDR3 is CSARDWSSVFTTDTQYF. The CDR3 DNA is TGCAGTGCTAGAGATTGGTCATCCGTCTTTACCACAGATACGCAGTATTTT.

V usage is TRBV27 and J usage is TRBJ2-1; the D gene could be TRBD1 or TRBD2 (6 bases each). The CDR3 extends over 17 amino acids. CDR1 MNHEY and CDR2 SMNVEV come from the germline V gene (reference sequence). V was cut by 6 bases and J by 2 bases, with 20 bases left in between. The CDR3 DNA reads as TGTGCCAGCAGCCCATTGGGGGGCCCTAAACCCTACAATGAGCAGTTCTTC. Protein product: CASSPLGGPKPYNEQFF.

This clonotype showed up just once. This chain joins TRBV7-9 and TRBJ1-1; 11 bases align to TRBD1. The V and J ends lost 6 bases and 5 bases, in that order; junction bases with no gene match: 11. CDR1 is SEHNR and CDR2 is FQNEAQ in the germline V gene (reference sequence). There are 16 residues in the CDR3. The DNA for the CDR3 is TGTGCCAGCAGTAGGCCGGGACAGGGGGGAAAAACTGAAGCTTTCTTT. Translating gives CASSRPGQGGKTEAFF. The variable domain in full, completed from reference TRBV7-9 and TRBJ1-1, reads DTGVSQNPRHKITKRGQNVTFRCDPISEHNRLYWYRQTLGQGPEFLTYFQNEAQLEKSRLLSDRFSAERPKGSFSTLEIQRTEQGDSAMYLCASSRPGQGGKTEAFFGQGTRLTVV.

The chain links TRBV7-2 to TRBJ2-7; 8 nucleotides agree with TRBD1. The CDR3 runs to 14 residues. The germline V gene encodes CDR1 SGHTA and CDR2 FQGNSA. Unmatched junction bases numbered 3, after V lost 1 base and J lost 4 bases. CDR3 loop: CASSLVTGVYEQYF. The DNA for the CDR3 is TGTGCCAGCAGCTTAGTGACAGGGGTATACGAGCAGTACTTC.

Ten or more counts support this clonotype. The CDR3 loop is CASSSGGGTGEDGYTF. The CDR3 DNA follows: TGTGCCAGCAGCTCGGGGGGTGGCACTGGAGAGGATGGCTACACCTTC. The chain joins TRBV7-8 to TRBJ1-2, with a weak D call TRBD1 (5 bases). CDR1 SGHVS and CDR2 FQNEAQ come from the germline V gene. The CDR3 loop spans 16 amino acids. The V gene lost 4 bases and the J gene lost 6 bases, with 21 bases spanning the gap.

On this clonotype: A much larger clone lies one base from this, so it may be a read error. V is TRBV7-2 and J is TRBJ1-1, with D hard to call. The CDR3 consists of 13 residues. Trimming took 5 bases from V and 7 from J, leaving 14 bases between them. The V gene's germline CDR1 is SGHTA and CDR2 FQGNSA. The CDR3 sequence: CASSLSGVVEAFF. Written as DNA, the CDR3 is TGTGCCAGCAGCCTCAGTGGGGTCGTTGAAGCTTTCTTT.

The chain couples TRBV4-1 to TRBJ1-3, with D unclear. The CDR3 consists of 15 residues. V dropped 0 bases and J dropped 0 bases, with 6 bases sitting between them. Germline V gene lookup returns CDR1 MGHRA and CDR2 YSYEKL. In DNA form, the CDR3 reads TGCGCCAGCAGCCAAGATGACCTCTCTGGAAACACCATATATTTT. It yields the protein CASSQDDLSGNTIYF.

In its sample, this clonotype was seen once. The V gene is TRBV20-1, the J gene TRBJ1-2; D remains unclear. Trimming shortened V by 5 bases and J by 7 bases, and 14 bases separated the two germline ends. CDR1 and CDR2 from the germline V gene are DFQATT and SNEGSKA (reference sequence). This CDR3 spans 12 amino acids. The CDR3 is CSAPPSVAGYTF. The CDR3 DNA reads as TGCAGTGCTCCCCCTTCAGTAGCTGGCTACACCTTC.

This clonotype turned up a few times. The chain carries TRBV6-2 or TRBV6-3 and TRBJ1-1; D is undetermined. The CDR3 is made up of 16 amino acids. Germline V gene lookup returns CDR1 MNHEY and CDR2 SVGEGT. The germline V and J ends were trimmed by 7 bases and 1 base, with 19 bases remaining between them. The CDR3 nucleotides read TGTGCCAGCACTATCTTTGGGAGGCACCCGAACACTGAAGCTTTCTTT. Its translation: CASTIFGRHPNTEAFF.

This clonotype has a handful of counts. The chain employs TRBV4-1 and TRBJ2-7; D gene uncertain. The CDR3 contains 14 residues. Germline V gene lookup returns CDR1 MGHRA and CDR2 YSYEKL. V was cut by 0 bases and J by 3 bases, with 9 bases left in between. CDR3 protein: CASSQDPEYYEQYF. DNA of the CDR3: TGCGCCAGCAGCCAAGATCCGGAATACTACGAGCAGTACTTC.

The chain is built from TRBV29-1 and TRBJ1-2; D is unresolved. Per the germline V gene, CDR1 is SQVTM and CDR2 is ANQGSEA. V lost 3 bases to trimming and J lost 4 bases, with 9 bases between them. The CDR3 has 12 residues. The CDR3 DNA sequence: TGCAGCGTTGATTGGGGAGTCTATGGCTACACCTTC. Its translation: CSVDWGVYGYTF.

In regard to this clonotype: A read error may be the cause here, since a much bigger clone is one base away. J is TRBJ2-3 and V is TRBV6-1; 12 bases fit TRBD2. The CDR3 length is 15 residues. Germline loops: CDR1 MNHNS, CDR2 SASEGT. The J segment lost 2 bases and the V segment lost 6 bases, leaving 3 bases of the junction unmatched. For the CDR3, the DNA is TGTGCCAGCAGAACTAGCGGGGGGTACACAGATACGCAGTATTTT. Protein sequence: CASRTSGGYTDTQYF.

The chain uses TRBV29-1 and TRBJ2-5, with D tentatively TRBD2 (6 bases). The germline V gene has CDR1 SQVTM and CDR2 ANQGSEA. The CDR3 spans 12 residues. Trimming took 7 bases from V and 5 from J, leaving 14 bases between them. DNA of the CDR3: TGCAGCGGATTCCGGGAGAGGGAGACCCAGTACTTC. Amino acids: CSGFRERETQYF. The whole variable domain, remainder taken from reference TRBV29-1 and TRBJ2-5, is SAVISQKPSRDICQRGTSLTIQCQVDSQVTMMFWYRQQPGQSLTLIATANQGSEATYESGFVIDKFPISRPNLTFSTLTVSNMSPEDSSIYLCSGFRERETQYFGPGTRLLVL.

This rearrangement joins TRBV6-5 to TRBJ1-4; unclear D gene. Trimming shortened V by 4 bases and J by 8 bases, and 14 bases separated the two germline ends. CDR1 MNHEY and CDR2 SVGAGI come from the germline V gene. The CDR3 totals 14 residues. The CDR3 spells CASSFRRAREKLFF. In DNA form, the CDR3 reads TGTGCCAGCAGTTTCCGGCGGGCGAGAGAAAAACTGTTTTTT.

The sample holds one count of this clonotype. The gene calls are TRBV19 and TRBJ2-2; TRBD1 matches at 7 bases. The CDR3 covers 15 residues. CDR1 and CDR2 from the germline V gene are LNHDA and SQIVND (reference sequence). Trimming at V came to 4 bases and at J to 4 bases, leaving 6 bases not matched to a gene. CDR3 DNA sequence: TGTGCCAGTAGTACCCCTACAGGGGCCACCGGGGAGCTGTTTTTT. It codes for CASSTPTGATGELFF.

This chain connects TRBV24-1 to TRBJ2-3; 7 nucleotides align to TRBD1. Germline V gene sequence: CDR1 KGHDR, CDR2 SFDVKD. The V segment lost 3 bases and the J segment 0 bases; nucleotides outside the gene matches: 8. The CDR3 totals 17 residues. CDR3 sequence reads: CATSDPRTGTSTDTQYF. CDR3 bases: TGTGCCACCAGTGATCCCCGGACAGGAACTAGCACAGATACGCAGTATTTT.

Only a few counts were recorded for this clonotype. V usage is TRBV6-6 and J usage is TRBJ1-2, with a weak D call TRBD1 (6 bases). Trimming cost V 0 bases and J 3 bases, with 14 bases left between them. CDR1 and CDR2 from the germline V gene are MNHNY and SVGAGI (reference sequence). The CDR3 covers 16 residues. The chain's CDR3 is CASSYSIGNRDYGYTF. The CDR3 DNA reads TGTGCCAGCAGTTACTCGATTGGAAACAGGGACTATGGCTACACCTTC.

This rearrangement joins TRBV5-5 to TRBJ1-1; perhaps TRBD1 as D (6 bases). Looked up from germline, CDR1 is SGHKS and CDR2 is YYEKEE (reference sequence). Trimming cost V 0 bases and J 10 bases, with 10 bases left between them. The CDR3 covers 12 residues. The CDR3 DNA sequence: TGTGCCAGCAGCTTGGGGGGGGCCGGAGCTTTCTTT. Translating it yields CASSLGGAGAFF.

This clonotype was seen at least ten times. The CDR3 loop reads CASSSSCGQGLRGPYEQYV. DNA of the CDR3: TGTGCCAGCAGCTCTTCCTGCGGACAGGGGCTGAGGGGACCCTACGAGCAGTACGTC. V gene TRBV7-9 combines with J gene TRBJ2-7; 9 positions agree with TRBD1. The CDR3 is 19 residues long. Germline V gene lookup returns CDR1 SEHNR and CDR2 FQNEAQ (reference sequence). V trimming: 4 bases; J trimming: 2 bases; junction bases outside the gene matches: 18.

This chain connects TRBV6-2 or TRBV6-3 to TRBJ2-3; D uncertain. CDR3 length: 13 residues. Germline CDR1 is MNHEY and CDR2 is SVGEGT. The ends were cut back, 6 bases at V and 3 bases at J, with 10 bases in the middle. The CDR3 is CASRNPQTDTQYF. CDR3 in DNA: TGTGCCAGCAGGAACCCTCAAACAGATACGCAGTATTTT.

In this sample, this clonotype turned up a few times. The CDR3 nucleotides read TGTGCCAGCAGTCCTAAGACAGGGGGAAAACTCTACGAGCAGTACTTC. This gives the protein CASSPKTGGKLYEQYF. The chain has TRBV6-6 and TRBJ2-7, with 9 bases fitting TRBD1. In germline, CDR1 is MNHNY, CDR2 SVGAGI (reference sequence). The CDR3 totals 16 residues. V was pared by 5 bases and J by 3 bases, with 11 bases of the junction left unmatched.

This sequence joins TRBV27 and TRBJ1-2; D perhaps matches TRBD1 (5 bases). Looked up from germline, CDR1 is MNHEY and CDR2 is SMNVEV (reference sequence). V shed 5 bases and J shed 7 bases, with 17 bases lying between them. This CDR3 region has 14 residues. DNA of the CDR3: TGTGCCAGCAGTGGGCGTCAGGGCTCGGTTGGCTACACCTTC. Translation: CASSGRQGSVGYTF.

The table lists this clonotype with a few counts. Its ends do not fully match the called genes, so a read error is possible. V usage is TRBV7-9 and J usage is TRBJ2-5, with 11 positions matching TRBD2. This CDR3 spans 16 amino acids. Germline V gives CDR1 SEHNR, CDR2 FQNEAQ (reference sequence). CDR3 amino acids: CASSFRLAGSQETQYF. The CDR3 region has the DNA TGTGCTAGCAGCTTTAGACTAGCGGGGTCTCAAGAGACCCAGTACTTC.

This clonotype has more than one count but fewer than ten. The V call is TRBV7-9, the J call TRBJ2-2; 7 nucleotides align to TRBD2. This CDR3 region has 15 residues. In germline, CDR1 is SEHNR, CDR2 FQNEAQ (reference sequence). V shed 7 bases, J shed 1 base, and the junction held 6 bases outside the gene matches. The CDR3 DNA is TGTGCCAGCACCCCAGCGGGGAAGAACACCGGGGAGCTGTTTTTT. As protein: CASTPAGKNTGELFF.

The V gene is TRBV6-1, the J gene TRBJ2-7; weak D call: TRBD2 (5 bases). Trimming took off 10 bases at V and 0 bases at J, with 16 bases between the two ends. The CDR3 extends over 14 amino acids. Germline V gene sequence: CDR1 MNHNS, CDR2 SASEGT. For the CDR3, the DNA is TGTGCCACCGCCCGCCGGGGTCCCTCCTACGAGCAGTACTTC. Protein sequence: CATARRGPSYEQYF.

This rearrangement joins TRBV7-9 to TRBJ2-7; D is uncertain. The CDR3 consists of 14 residues. CDR1 and CDR2 (germline): SEHNR, FQNEAQ (reference sequence). Trimming left V 5 bases short and J 3 bases short, with 14 bases between. As DNA, the CDR3 is TGTGCCAGCAGCATCCAGACCACCAACTACGAGCAGTACTTC. Its translation: CASSIQTTNYEQYF.

This clonotype was picked up many times. The gene calls are TRBV12-3 or TRBV12-4 and TRBJ2-1; 8 bases are shared with TRBD1. There are 11 residues in the CDR3. Trimming removed 6 bases from V and 10 bases from J; junction bases left unmatched: 2. CDR3 DNA sequence: TGTGCCAGCAGCCGGACAGGGGAGCAGTTCTTC. As protein: CASSRTGEQFF.

The rearrangement joins TRBV5-6 to TRBJ2-2, with D hard to call. The germline V gene encodes CDR1 SGHDT and CDR2 YYEEEE. The V and J ends lost 1 base and 5 bases respectively, with 6 bases between them. The CDR3 contains 13 residues. The CDR3 is CASSLPRTGELFF. CDR3 DNA sequence: TGTGCCAGCAGCTTGCCGCGGACCGGGGAGCTGTTTTTT.

This clonotype appeared a few times. The CDR3 reads CSAQRRGETDTQYF. CDR3 sequence (DNA): TGCAGTGCTCAGAGGCGGGGGGAGACAGATACGCAGTATTTT. V and J are TRBV20-1 and TRBJ2-3; 8 positions agree with TRBD2. V lost 5 bases and J lost 3; bases outside the gene matches: 7. The CDR3 is 14 residues long. Per the germline V gene, CDR1 is DFQATT and CDR2 is SNEGSKA (reference sequence).

The chain carries TRBV6-8 and TRBJ2-7; D remains unclear. V lost 2 bases, J lost 5 bases, and 4 bases lay in between. CDR1 and CDR2 from the germline V gene are MNHGY and SAAAGT. The CDR3 runs 11 residues. The CDR3 bases are TGTGCCAGCAGTTACGTAAACGAGCAGTACTTC. Translating gives CASSYVNEQYF.

V usage is TRBV20-1 and J usage is TRBJ1-1, with 11 bases lining up with TRBD1. This CDR3 comprises 15 residues. CDR1 is DFQATT and CDR2 is SNEGSKA in the germline V gene (reference sequence). Losses at the gene ends were 6 bases for V and 6 bases for J; bases not matched to a gene: 12. The CDR3 bases are TGCAGTGCCCTGGGGACAGGGGGTCTTAACGCTGAAGCTTTCTTT. Its translation is CSALGTGGLNAEAFF.

This clonotype was seen a handful of times. V and J are TRBV11-1 and TRBJ2-7; D gene unclear. CDR3 length: 13 amino acids. Germline V gene sequence: CDR1 SGHAT, CDR2 FQDESV (reference sequence). V was pared by 1 base and J by 5 bases, with 9 bases between. Written as DNA, the CDR3 is TGTGCCAGCAGCTTAGTGATGGTAGACGAGCAGTACTTC. The encoded protein is CASSLVMVDEQYF.